This entry concerns a single T cell receptor (beta chain). There is no known antigen for this receptor. Base quality data are lacking; no much larger clone is found one base away. The immunoSEQ Assay, a bias-controlled multiplex PCR, was used to amplify TCRbeta CDR3 regions from genomic DNA. As for the original processing: The number of nucleated cells in each sample was estimated by amplification of reference gene primers within the assay. Sequence reads were collapsed and filtered to measure the absolute abundance of every unique TCRbeta CDR3 rearrangement. For each sample, productive Simpson clonality was calculated as the square root of Simpson's diversity index across productive rearrangements. In TCRdb, the immuneACCESS table is reduced to in-frame sequences with V and J assigned. These tables do not hold every clone; where another copy was compared, an unresolved V gene accounts for under half, and the others remain unexplained. V, J and clone size were drawn from that table, and D and trimming were deduced from the DNA. The sample contains 250,000 to 350,000 clones, about nine tenths of them found a single time. The ten largest clones add up to around 10% of the sample.

The sample originates from a study of blood T cell repertoires in COVID-19 (dated by TCRdb to 2019 to 2021). As for the study more broadly: The collaborator samples originated in the United States, Italy and Spain and spanned the acute and convalescent phases of COVID-19. The repertoires were released in a freely available public database meant as a resource for research on the immune response to SARS-CoV-2. Where available, HLA class I and class II types were obtained from metadata supplied by the sample provider rather than from assay-based typing. Deeply sampled blood TCRbeta repertoires from subjects exposed to, actively infected with, or recovered from COVID-19 were included in the dataset. The material from the prospective study consisted of cDNA or gDNA derived from T cells, B-cell-depleted T cells, or PBMCs. A de-identified subject ID, COVID-19 status, age in years and sex were almost always included in the sample metadata. Samples were obtained from the ongoing ImmuneRACE study (first 160 participants) and from 1,254 subjects provided by 6 global collaborators. Broad study findings and their caveats: The quantity of clinical and demographic metadata differed by source and by participant and was supplied without curation.

The germline V gene supplies CDR1 MNHEY and CDR2 SVGAGI. Trimming removed 0 bases from V and 7 bases from J; the gene matches leave 5 bases unexplained. The CDR3 numbers 14 residues from cysteine through phenylalanine. Only CDR3 DNA is held: 42 bases, read in frame from base 1. One collaborating source in Seattle enrolled patients during active infection and followed them longitudinally through the course of disease. The collaborating institutions used their own protocols to collect whole blood in K2EDTA tubes. For TCRbeta analysis, collaborator samples were shipped as frozen whole blood, as isolated PBMCs, or as DNA extracted from either sample type.

The TCR originated in a woman aged 25 to 39 with COVID-19, enrolled during active disease. Sequenced sample: peripheral blood. The rearranged chain carries TRBV6-5 and TRBJ1-1; 7 bases in the junction line up with TRBD1. The CDR3 region has the sequence CASSYSDQGDEAFF. In nucleotides, the sequence is TGTGCCAGCAGTTACTCTGATCAGGGGGATGAAGCTTTCTTT.